This TCR beta chain appears in the sequencing data of a study of CD8 T cells in Susac syndrome. This CDR3 spans 13 amino acids. Per germline, CDR1 MGHRA and CDR2 YSYEKL. The V gene lost 1 base and the J gene lost 10 bases, with 11 bases spanning the gap. Random hexamers primed reverse transcription of 0.5 to 1 ug RNA. Amplification of TCR beta CDR3 across 54 Vbeta and 13 Jbeta was performed with immunoSEQ multiplex PCR. TCRdb passed the immunoSEQ multiplex PCR reads through MiXCR, listing each CDR3 protein once. The sample consists of some 300,000 distinct CDR3 sequences, about 85% of them appearing once.

The V gene is TRBV4-1, the J gene TRBJ2-1, with D hard to call. The clonotype originates from a human donor with multiple sclerosis. The sample comprised CD8+ T cells from PBMCs. CDR3 sequence reads: CASSQVEKTEQFF. DNA for the CDR3: TGCGCCAGCAGCCAAGTTGAAAAAACCGAGCAGTTCTTC.